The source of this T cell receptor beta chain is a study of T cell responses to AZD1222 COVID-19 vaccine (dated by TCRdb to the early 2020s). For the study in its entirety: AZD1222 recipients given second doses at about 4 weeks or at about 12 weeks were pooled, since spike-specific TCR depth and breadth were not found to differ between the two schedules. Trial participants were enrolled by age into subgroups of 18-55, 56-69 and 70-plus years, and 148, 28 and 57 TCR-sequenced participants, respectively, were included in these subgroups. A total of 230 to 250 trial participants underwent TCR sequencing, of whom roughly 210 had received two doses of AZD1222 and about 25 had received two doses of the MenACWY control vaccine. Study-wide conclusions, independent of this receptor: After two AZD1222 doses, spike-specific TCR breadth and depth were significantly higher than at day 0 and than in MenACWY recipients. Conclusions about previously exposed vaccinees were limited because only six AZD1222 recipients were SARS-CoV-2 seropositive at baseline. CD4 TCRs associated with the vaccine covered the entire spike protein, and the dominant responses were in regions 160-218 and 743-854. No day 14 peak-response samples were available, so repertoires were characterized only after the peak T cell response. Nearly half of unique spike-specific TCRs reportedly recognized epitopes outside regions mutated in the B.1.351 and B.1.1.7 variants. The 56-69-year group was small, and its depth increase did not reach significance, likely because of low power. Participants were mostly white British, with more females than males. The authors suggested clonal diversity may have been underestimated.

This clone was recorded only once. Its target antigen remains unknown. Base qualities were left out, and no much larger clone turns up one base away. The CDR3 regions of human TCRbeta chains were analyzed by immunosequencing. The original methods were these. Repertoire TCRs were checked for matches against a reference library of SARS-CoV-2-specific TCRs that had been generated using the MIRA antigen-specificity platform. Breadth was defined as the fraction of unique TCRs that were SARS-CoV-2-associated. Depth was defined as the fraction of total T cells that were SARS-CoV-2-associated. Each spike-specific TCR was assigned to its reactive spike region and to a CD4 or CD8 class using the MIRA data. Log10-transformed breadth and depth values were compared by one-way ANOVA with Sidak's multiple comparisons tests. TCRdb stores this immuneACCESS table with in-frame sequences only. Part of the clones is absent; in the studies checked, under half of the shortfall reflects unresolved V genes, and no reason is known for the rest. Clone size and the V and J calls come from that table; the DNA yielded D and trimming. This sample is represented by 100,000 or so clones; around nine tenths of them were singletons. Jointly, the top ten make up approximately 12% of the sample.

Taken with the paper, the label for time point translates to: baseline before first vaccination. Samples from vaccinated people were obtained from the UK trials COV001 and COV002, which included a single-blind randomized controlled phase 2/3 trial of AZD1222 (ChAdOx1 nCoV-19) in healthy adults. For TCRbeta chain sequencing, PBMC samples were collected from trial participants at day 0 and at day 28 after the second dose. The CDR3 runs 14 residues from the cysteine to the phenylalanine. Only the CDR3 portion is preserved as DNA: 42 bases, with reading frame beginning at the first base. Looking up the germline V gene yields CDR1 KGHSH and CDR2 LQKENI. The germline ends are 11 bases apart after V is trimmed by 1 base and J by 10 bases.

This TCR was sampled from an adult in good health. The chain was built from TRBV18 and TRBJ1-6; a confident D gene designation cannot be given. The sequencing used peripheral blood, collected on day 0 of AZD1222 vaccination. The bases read TGTGCCAGCTCACCACTCATGGAGAAATCACCCCTCCACTTT. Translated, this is CASSPLMEKSPLHF.